Each of the 29 T cell receptor beta chains below was sequenced from the same sample in a study of human T cells and chemical hapten exposure. Time point denoted: pre-sensitization, week 0. Treatment given: therapeutic diphenylcyclopropenone sensitization with weekly scalp DPC. TCRdb fed the RACE reads into MiXCR, producing one record per CDR3 protein. The data show about 120,000 distinct CDR3 sequences, less than 15% seen once. Sample: whole blood, taken in connection with sensitization to the hapten diphenylcyclopropenone (DPC). Receptors were obtained from a woman aged 18-29 years with alopecia areata. Some clones in this sample may be carry-over from other donors' samples.

This clonotype occurred many times. The chain couples TRBV5-1 to TRBJ1-1; D is ambiguous. The germline gives CDR1 SGHRS, CDR2 YFSETQ. Trimming pared 4 bases from V and 1 base from J, leaving 8 bases between. This CDR3 is built from 13 residues. The chain's CDR3 is CASSGRWNTEAFF. The CDR3 DNA follows: TGCGCCAGCAGCGGAAGATGGAACACTGAAGCTTTCTTT. Full variable domain (remainder filled in from reference TRBV5-1 and TRBJ1-1): KAGVTQTPRYLIKTRGQQVTLSCSPISGHRSVSWYQQTPGQGLQFLFEYFSETQRNKGNFPGRFSGRQFSNSRSEMNVSTLELGDSALYLCASSGRWNTEAFFGQGTRLTVV.

In this sample, this clonotype turned up many times. The chain employs TRBV5-1 and TRBJ1-6, with 11 nucleotides matching TRBD1. This CDR3 is 14 amino acids long. Germline V gives CDR1 SGHRS, CDR2 YFSETQ. V was pared by 4 bases and J by 10 bases, with 4 bases of the junction left unmatched. The CDR3 protein is CASSTGQGGSPLHF. The CDR3 region has the DNA TGCGCCAGCAGCACGGGACAGGGGGGATCACCCCTCCACTTT.

This clonotype occurred a few times. The V and J genes are TRBV12-3 or TRBV12-4 and TRBJ1-1; unclear D gene. The CDR3 extends over 13 amino acids. V gave up 7 bases and J gave up 1 base, with 10 bases separating them. The CDR3 DNA reads TGTGCCAGCAAAGTTTTTAGGAACACTGAAGCTTTCTTT. This gives the protein CASKVFRNTEAFF.

This clonotype was counted many times. The CDR3 reads CAWNGQGTYNEQFF. CDR3 DNA: TGTGCCTGGAACGGACAGGGGACCTACAATGAGCAGTTCTTC. The chain joins TRBV30 to TRBJ2-1, with 9 nucleotides matching TRBD1. Germline CDR1 is GTSNPN and CDR2 is SVGIG (reference sequence). V shed 4 bases, J shed 2 bases, and the junction held 3 bases outside the gene matches. The CDR3 totals 14 residues.

This clonotype has ten or more counts. The V gene is TRBV9, the J gene TRBJ2-3; 12 bases are shared with TRBD2. V lost 0 bases, J lost 5 bases, and 7 bases stayed unmatched. Germline V lookup: CDR1 SGDLS, CDR2 YYNGEE. The CDR3 extends over 17 amino acids. CDR3 sequence: CASSVAPSGGAGDTQYF. The CDR3 coding sequence is TGTGCCAGCAGCGTAGCCCCTAGCGGGGGGGCCGGAGATACGCAGTATTTT. The full variable domain, rest sourced from reference TRBV9 and TRBJ2-3, is DSGVTQTPKHLITATGQRVTLRCSPRSGDLSVYWYQQSLDQGLQFLIQYYNGEERAKGNILERFSAQQFPDLHSELNLSSLELGDSALYFCASSVAPSGGAGDTQYFGPGTRLTVL.

V is TRBV11-2 and J is TRBJ2-3; D is ambiguous. The CDR3 contains 13 residues. Germline assignment: CDR1 SGHAT and CDR2 FQNNGV. V was pared by 1 base and J by 5 bases, with 7 bases between. In DNA, the CDR3 is TGTGCCAGCAGCTTAGGGTCGGGAGATACGCAGTATTTT. Protein: CASSLGSGDTQYF.

V usage is TRBV20-1 and J usage is TRBJ1-2, with D unresolved. This CDR3 has 14 amino acids. Trimming shortened V by 3 bases and J by 10 bases, and 21 bases separated the two germline ends. Germline loops: CDR1 DFQATT, CDR2 SNEGSKA (reference sequence). The CDR3 DNA sequence: TGCAGTGCTAGCCGAGGGTTTCCCCAGATAATCTACACCTTC. Its protein product is CSASRGFPQIIYTF.

This sequence joins TRBV2 and TRBJ2-1; no clear D gene. Trimming pared 6 bases from V and 8 bases from J, leaving 11 bases between. Germline V gives CDR1 SNHLY, CDR2 FYNNEI. The CDR3 is 12 residues long. The CDR3 DNA sequence: TGTGCCAGCAGCAGATCAGACTATGAGCAGTTCTTC. It is translated as CASSRSDYEQFF. Full variable domain (outside the CDR3, taken from reference TRBV2 and TRBJ2-1): EPEVTQTPSHQVTQMGQEVILRCVPISNHLYFYWYRQILGQKVEFLVSFYNNEISEKSEIFDDQFSVERPDGSNFTLKIRSTKLEDSAMYFCASSRSDYEQFFGPGTRLTVL.

This clonotype was seen a handful of times. CDR3 DNA: TGCGCCAGCAGTGAGTCCCAGACAGTTTGGGGAGGCTACACCTTC. Translating it yields CASSESQTVWGGYTF. The chain combines TRBV10-2 with TRBJ1-2, with a weak D call TRBD1 (5 bases). V was pared by 0 bases and J by 8 bases, with 16 bases between. Germline CDR1 is WSHSY and CDR2 is SAAADI. The CDR3 sequence is 15 residues long.

This clonotype occurred a few times. One junction end disagrees with the germline gene, perhaps due to a read error. The rearrangement joins TRBV7-9 to TRBJ1-1, with unresolved D. The CDR3 sequence is 13 residues long. Germline V CDR1 and CDR2: SEHNR, FQNEAQ (reference sequence). CDR3 in DNA: TGTGCCAGCAGCCCACCCGCTTCCCAGTTGACACTATTT. It encodes CASSPPASQLTLF.

The chain has TRBV11-2 and TRBJ2-3, with D hard to call. Trimming removed 4 bases at V and 6 bases at J, with 20 bases between. This CDR3 has 16 amino acids. Germline assignment: CDR1 SGHAT and CDR2 FQNNGV. CDR3 sequence: CASSSNGRLDGDTQYF. CDR3 in DNA: TGTGCCAGCAGCTCCAACGGCCGGCTCGACGGGGATACGCAGTATTTT.

This clonotype was recorded a few times. This rearrangement joins TRBV6-5 to TRBJ2-7; 7 bases match TRBD1. The CDR3 sequence is 15 residues long. Losses at the gene ends were 0 bases for V and 2 bases for J; bases not matched to a gene: 4. Per the germline V gene, CDR1 is MNHEY and CDR2 is SVGAGI. The chain's CDR3 is CASSYSAGGPYEQYF. CDR3 nucleotide sequence: TGTGCCAGCAGTTACTCGGCAGGGGGTCCCTACGAGCAGTACTTC.

There are a few counts of this clonotype. In nucleotides, the CDR3 is TGTGCCAGCACCCGAAACGGGCTGAACACTGAAGCTTTCTTT. Translation gives CASTRNGLNTEAFF. The chain is built from TRBV3-1 and TRBJ1-1; no firm D call. Germline CDR1 and CDR2: LGHDT and YNNKEL (reference sequence). CDR3 length: 14 residues. Trimming took 7 bases from V and 0 from J, leaving 12 bases between them.

This clonotype was counted many times. The V call is TRBV27, the J call TRBJ2-1; D is possibly TRBD1 (6 bases). Trimming pared 4 bases from V and 8 bases from J, leaving 18 bases between. This CDR3 is 15 amino acids long. Germline V gene lookup returns CDR1 MNHEY and CDR2 SMNVEV (reference sequence). The CDR3 protein is CASSSTTGHGHEQFF. CDR3 coding DNA: TGTGCCAGCAGTTCAACGACAGGCCATGGCCATGAGCAGTTCTTC.

This clonotype was recorded a few times. This rearrangement joins TRBV18 to TRBJ1-3; no definite D call. The CDR3 spans 15 residues. V lost 2 bases, J lost 4 bases, and 12 bases lay in between. Germline values: CDR1 KGHSH, CDR2 LQKENI. The CDR3 here is CASSPLEGPGNTIYF. CDR3 nucleotide sequence: TGTGCCAGCTCACCATTAGAAGGGCCCGGAAACACCATATATTTT.

This clonotype was seen only a few times. The rearrangement uses TRBV29-1 and TRBJ1-1; D gene unclear. The CDR3 has 12 amino acids. Trimming took 1 base from V and 1 from J, leaving 4 bases between them. The germline CDR1 and CDR2 sequences are SQVTM and ANQGSEA. This CDR3 reads CSVEVANTEAFF. The DNA for the CDR3 is TGCAGCGTTGAAGTCGCGAACACTGAAGCTTTCTTT.

The chain has TRBV5-4 and TRBJ2-7; 15 bases map to TRBD2. Germline assignment: CDR1 SGHNT and CDR2 YYREEE (reference sequence). The CDR3 spans 18 residues. With 3 bases clipped from V and 3 bases from J, the junction kept 10 bases outside the gene matches. The CDR3 spells CASSSSGLAGGPGYEQYF. The DNA of the CDR3 is TGTGCCAGCAGCTCATCGGGACTAGCGGGGGGACCGGGCTACGAGCAGTACTTC.

V and J are TRBV20-1 and TRBJ2-7; D gene ambiguous. The V and J ends lost 4 bases and 3 bases respectively, with 13 bases between them. Germline CDR1 reads DFQATT; CDR2 reads SNEGSKA (reference sequence). CDR3 size: 13 residues. The CDR3 is CSAKEAPFYEQYF. The CDR3 bases are TGCAGTGCTAAAGAGGCACCCTTCTACGAGCAGTACTTC.

This clonotype was detected a few times. The V gene is TRBV20-1, the J gene TRBJ2-5; TRBD1 matches 8 bases. J lost 1 base, V lost 5 bases, and 6 bases had no gene match. Per germline, CDR1 DFQATT and CDR2 SNEGSKA (reference sequence). The CDR3 spans 14 residues. CDR3 DNA sequence: TGCAGTGCTCTGCAGGGGGCTGGCCAAGAGACCCAGTACTTC. Protein product: CSALQGAGQETQYF.

The rearrangement uses TRBV20-1 and TRBJ2-7, with TRBD1 matching 7 bases. Looked up from germline, CDR1 is DFQATT and CDR2 is SNEGSKA (reference sequence). V was pared by 5 bases and J by 0 bases, with 7 bases of the junction left unmatched. The length of the CDR3 is 14 residues. The CDR3 DNA sequence: TGCAGTGCTGCGTATAACAGGGGCTCCTACGAGCAGTACTTC. This gives the protein CSAAYNRGSYEQYF.

The sample holds many counts of this clonotype. V usage is TRBV12-3 or TRBV12-4 and J usage is TRBJ1-5; a weak D match, TRBD1 (6 bases). The V end lost 2 bases, the J end lost 6 bases, and 11 bases lay between the germline ends. This CDR3 has 14 residues. In nucleotides, the CDR3 is TGTGCCAGCAGTTTATGGGGGGCCCGTCAGCCCCAGCATTTT. This sequence encodes CASSLWGARQPQHF.

Ten or more counts support this clonotype. The gene calls are TRBV11-2 and TRBJ2-1; 7 nucleotides match TRBD2. Trimming cost V 2 bases and J 0 bases; bases outside gene matches: 1. Germline V gene lookup returns CDR1 SGHAT and CDR2 FQNNGV. This CDR3 comprises 15 residues. The CDR3 spells CASSLRGDSYNEQFF. Written as DNA, the CDR3 is TGTGCCAGCAGCTTACGGGGGGACTCCTACAATGAGCAGTTCTTC.

This clonotype was seen many times. The genes are TRBV7-2 and TRBJ2-3; D is possibly TRBD1 (5 bases). This CDR3 is built from 18 residues. Trimming removed 2 bases at V and 4 bases at J, with 22 bases between. Looked up from germline, CDR1 is SGHTA and CDR2 is FQGNSA. This chain's CDR3 is CASSLPVSPGSWADTQYF. The CDR3 coding sequence is TGTGCCAGCAGCTTACCCGTCAGCCCAGGGTCATGGGCAGATACGCAGTATTTT.

The DNA of the CDR3 is TGTGCCAGCAGCCCAATGGGGCTAGCGGGGGACGTCCAAGAGACCCAGTACTTC. As protein: CASSPMGLAGDVQETQYF. This chain links TRBV7-3 with TRBJ2-5, with TRBD2 identical over 10 bases. This CDR3 region has 18 residues. CDR1 is SGHTA, CDR2 FQGTGA, per germline. Trimming removed 5 bases from V and 1 base from J; junction bases left unmatched: 13.

A few counts support this clonotype. The CDR3 DNA is TGTGCCAGCAGTCCGGGACTCGGCGAGCAGTACTTC. Amino acids: CASSPGLGEQYF. The chain is built from TRBV12-3 or TRBV12-4 and TRBJ2-7; perhaps TRBD2 as D (6 bases). The CDR3 is 12 residues long. Deletions cut 5 bases from V and 6 bases from J, with 11 bases between.

V is TRBV20-1 and J is TRBJ2-7; maybe TRBD1 (5 bases). CDR1 and CDR2 (germline): DFQATT, SNEGSKA (reference sequence). Trimming removed 5 bases at V and 0 bases at J, with 11 bases between. This CDR3 is 13 amino acids long. The CDR3 DNA reads as TGCAGTGCTCCGGACAAGATCTCCTACGAGCAGTACTTC. It encodes CSAPDKISYEQYF.

This clonotype was seen only a few times. This chain connects TRBV7-6 to TRBJ2-3, with 7 bases identical to TRBD2. The V segment lost 0 bases and the J segment 2 bases; nucleotides outside the gene matches: 5. In germline, CDR1 is SGHVS, CDR2 FNYEAQ. The CDR3 is made up of 16 amino acids. In DNA, the CDR3 is TGTGCCAGCAGCTTAGCGGGCGGGGGAGTCACAGATACGCAGTATTTT. Residues: CASSLAGGGVTDTQYF. The whole variable domain, remainder taken from reference TRBV7-6 and TRBJ2-3, is GAGVSQSPRYKVTKRGQDVALRCDPISGHVSLYWYRQALGQGPEFLTYFNYEAQQDKSGLPNDRFSAERPEGSISTLTIQRTEQRDSAMYRCASSLAGGGVTDTQYFGPGTRLTVL.

On this clonotype: A much larger clone sits a single nucleotide away, making a read error possible. The chain is built from TRBV4-3 and TRBJ1-6, with TRBD1 identical over 12 bases. The CDR3 sequence is 18 residues long. Germline CDR1 and CDR2: LGHNA and YSLEER. The CDR3 sequence is CASSQEGQGASYNTPLHF. CDR3 in DNA: TGCGCCAGCAGCCAAGAGGGACAGGGGGCGAGCTATAATACACCCCTCCACTTT.

The rearrangement joins TRBV25-1 to TRBJ2-1; D is possibly TRBD1 (6 bases). CDR3 length: 16 residues. Looked up from germline, CDR1 is MGHDK and CDR2 is SYGVNS. The ends were cut back, 4 bases at V and 5 bases at J, with 18 bases in the middle. The CDR3 DNA reads as TGTGCCAGCAGTGGACAGGCGAGGGAAGATCACAATGAGCAGTTCTTC. Protein product: CASSGQAREDHNEQFF. The entire variable domain, with the rest obtained from reference TRBV25-1 and TRBJ2-1, is as follows: EADIYQTPRYLVIGTGKKITLECSQTMGHDKMYWYQQDPGMELHLIHYSYGVNSTEKGDLSSESTVSRIRTEHFPLTLESARPSHTSQYLCASSGQAREDHNEQFFGPGTRLTVL.